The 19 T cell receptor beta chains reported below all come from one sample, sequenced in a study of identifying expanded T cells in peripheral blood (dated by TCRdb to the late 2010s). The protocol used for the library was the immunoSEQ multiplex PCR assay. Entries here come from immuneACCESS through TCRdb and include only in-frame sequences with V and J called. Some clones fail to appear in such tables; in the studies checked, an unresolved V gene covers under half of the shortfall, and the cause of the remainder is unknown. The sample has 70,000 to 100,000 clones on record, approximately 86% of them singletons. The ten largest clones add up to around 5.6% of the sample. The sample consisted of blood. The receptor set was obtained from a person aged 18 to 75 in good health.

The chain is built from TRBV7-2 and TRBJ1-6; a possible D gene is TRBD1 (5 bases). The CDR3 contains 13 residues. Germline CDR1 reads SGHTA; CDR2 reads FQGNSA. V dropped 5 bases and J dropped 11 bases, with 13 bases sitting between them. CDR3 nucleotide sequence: TGTGCCAGCAGCCCTGGGGGGAGAGCACCCCTCCACTTT. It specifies CASSPGGRAPLHF.

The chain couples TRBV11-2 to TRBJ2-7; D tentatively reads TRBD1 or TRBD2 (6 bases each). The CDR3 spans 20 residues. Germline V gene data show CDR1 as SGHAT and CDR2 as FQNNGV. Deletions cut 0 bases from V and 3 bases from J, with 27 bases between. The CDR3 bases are TGTGCCAGCAGCTTAGATCCGGTTCTCCGACTCAGACGGGGGCACTACGAGCAGTACTTC. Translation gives CASSLDPVLRLRRGHYEQYF.

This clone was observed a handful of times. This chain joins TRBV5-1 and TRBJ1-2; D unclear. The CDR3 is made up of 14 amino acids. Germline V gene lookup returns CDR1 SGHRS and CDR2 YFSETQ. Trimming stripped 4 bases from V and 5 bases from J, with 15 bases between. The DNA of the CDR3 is TGCGCCAGCAGCCCGGCGGTCGGGGAATATGGCTACACCTTC. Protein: CASSPAVGEYGYTF.

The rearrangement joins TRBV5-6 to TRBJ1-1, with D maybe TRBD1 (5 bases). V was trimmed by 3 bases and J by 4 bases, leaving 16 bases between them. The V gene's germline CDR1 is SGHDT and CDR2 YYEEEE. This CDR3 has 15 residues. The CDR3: CASSSGYRGSTEAFF. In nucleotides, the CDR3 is TGTGCCAGCAGCTCAGGATATCGGGGGAGCACTGAAGCTTTCTTT.

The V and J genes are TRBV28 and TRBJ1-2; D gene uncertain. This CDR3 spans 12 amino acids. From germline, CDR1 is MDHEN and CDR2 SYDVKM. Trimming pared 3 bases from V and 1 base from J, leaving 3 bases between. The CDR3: CASSFGNYGYTF. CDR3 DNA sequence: TGTGCCAGCAGTTTTGGTAACTATGGCTACACCTTC.

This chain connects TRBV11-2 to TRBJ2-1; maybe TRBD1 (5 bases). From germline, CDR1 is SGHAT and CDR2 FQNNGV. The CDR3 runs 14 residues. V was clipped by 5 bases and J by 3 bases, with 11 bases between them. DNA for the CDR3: TGTGCCAGCAGCCCGATGACAGACTACAATGAGCAGTTCTTC. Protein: CASSPMTDYNEQFF.

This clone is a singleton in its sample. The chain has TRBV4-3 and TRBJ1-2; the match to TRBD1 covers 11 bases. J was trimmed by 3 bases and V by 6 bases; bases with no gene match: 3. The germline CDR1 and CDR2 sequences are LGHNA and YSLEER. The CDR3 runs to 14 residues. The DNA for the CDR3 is TGCGCCAGCAGGAGGACAGGGGGCGACTATGGCTACACCTTC. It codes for CASRRTGGDYGYTF.

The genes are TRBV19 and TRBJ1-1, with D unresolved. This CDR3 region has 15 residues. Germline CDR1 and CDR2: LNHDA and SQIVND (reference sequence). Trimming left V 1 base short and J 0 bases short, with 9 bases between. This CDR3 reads CASSIGARLNTEAFF. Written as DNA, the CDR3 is TGTGCCAGTAGTATAGGGGCCAGGTTGAACACTGAAGCTTTCTTT.

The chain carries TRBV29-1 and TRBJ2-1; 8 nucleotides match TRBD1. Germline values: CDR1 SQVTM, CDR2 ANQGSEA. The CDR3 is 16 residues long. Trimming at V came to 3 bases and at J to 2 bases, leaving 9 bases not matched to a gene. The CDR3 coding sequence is TGCAGCGTTGAGGGCCAGGGGGCCCTCGCCTACAATGAGCAGTTCTTC. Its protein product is CSVEGQGALAYNEQFF.

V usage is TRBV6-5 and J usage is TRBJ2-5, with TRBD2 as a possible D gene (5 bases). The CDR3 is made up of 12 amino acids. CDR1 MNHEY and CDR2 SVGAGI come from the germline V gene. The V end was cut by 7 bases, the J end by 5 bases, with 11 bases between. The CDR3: CASMVPGETQYF. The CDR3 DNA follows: TGTGCCAGCATGGTGCCGGGGGAGACCCAGTACTTC.

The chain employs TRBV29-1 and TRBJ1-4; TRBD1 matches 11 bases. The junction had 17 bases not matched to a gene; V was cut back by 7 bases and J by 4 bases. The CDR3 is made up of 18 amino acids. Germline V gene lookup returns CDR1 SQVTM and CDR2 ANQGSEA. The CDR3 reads CSADAGTGGVFGNEKLFF. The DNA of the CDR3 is TGCAGCGCCGACGCCGGGACAGGGGGAGTTTTTGGTAATGAAAAACTGTTTTTT.

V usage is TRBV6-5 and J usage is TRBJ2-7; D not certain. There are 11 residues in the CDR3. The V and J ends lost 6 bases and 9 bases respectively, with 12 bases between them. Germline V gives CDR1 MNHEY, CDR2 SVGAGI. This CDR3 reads CASRGSQRQYF. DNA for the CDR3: TGTGCCAGCAGAGGGTCCCAGCGGCAGTACTTC.

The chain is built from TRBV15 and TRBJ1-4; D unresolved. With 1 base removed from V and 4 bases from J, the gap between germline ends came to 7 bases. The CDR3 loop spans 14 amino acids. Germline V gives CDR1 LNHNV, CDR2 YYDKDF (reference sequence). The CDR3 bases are TGTGCCACCAGCAGAGGAGTGGGTAATGAAAAACTGTTTTTT. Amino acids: CATSRGVGNEKLFF.

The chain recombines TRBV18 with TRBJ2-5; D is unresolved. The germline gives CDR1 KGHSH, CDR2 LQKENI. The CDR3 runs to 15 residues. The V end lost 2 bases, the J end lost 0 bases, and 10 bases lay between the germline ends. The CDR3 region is CASSPRSSYQETQYF. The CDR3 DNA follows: TGTGCCAGCTCACCAAGATCTTCGTACCAAGAGACCCAGTACTTC.

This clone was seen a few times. The CDR3 DNA reads as TGTGCCAGCAACTCACTAGGGACGGACCTTGGGGCTTTCTTT. This codes for CASNSLGTDLGAFF. V is TRBV11-3 and J is TRBJ1-1; D may be TRBD1 (5 bases). Per germline, CDR1 SGHNT and CDR2 YENEEA. The CDR3 loop spans 14 amino acids. The germline V and J ends were trimmed by 7 bases and 11 bases, with 23 bases remaining between them.

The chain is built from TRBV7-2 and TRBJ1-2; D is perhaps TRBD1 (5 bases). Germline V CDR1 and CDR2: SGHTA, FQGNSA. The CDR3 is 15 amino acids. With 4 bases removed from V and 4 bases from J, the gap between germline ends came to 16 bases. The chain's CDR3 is CASSSDSPNFYGYTF. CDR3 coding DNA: TGTGCCAGCAGCTCAGACAGTCCAAACTTCTATGGCTACACCTTC.

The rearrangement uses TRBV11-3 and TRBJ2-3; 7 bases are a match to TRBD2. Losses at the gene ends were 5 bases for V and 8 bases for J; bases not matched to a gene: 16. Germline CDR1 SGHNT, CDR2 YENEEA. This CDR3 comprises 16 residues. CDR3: CASSPSITSEPGTQYF. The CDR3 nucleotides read TGTGCCAGCAGCCCCTCGATCACTAGCGAGCCCGGTACGCAGTATTTT.

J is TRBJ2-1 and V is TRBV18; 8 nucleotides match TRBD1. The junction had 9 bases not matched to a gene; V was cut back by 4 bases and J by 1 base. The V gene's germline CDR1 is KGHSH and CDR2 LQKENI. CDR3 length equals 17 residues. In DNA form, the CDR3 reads TGTGCCAGCTCACTCCGAGGACAGGGTAGTTCCTACAATGAGCAGTTCTTC. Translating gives CASSLRGQGSSYNEQFF.

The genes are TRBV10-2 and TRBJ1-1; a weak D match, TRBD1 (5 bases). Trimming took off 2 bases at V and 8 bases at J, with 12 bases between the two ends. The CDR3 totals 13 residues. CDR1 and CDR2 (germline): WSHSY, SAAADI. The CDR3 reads CASSEDYRTEAFF. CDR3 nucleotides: TGCGCCAGCAGTGAGGATTATAGGACAGAAGCTTTCTTT.